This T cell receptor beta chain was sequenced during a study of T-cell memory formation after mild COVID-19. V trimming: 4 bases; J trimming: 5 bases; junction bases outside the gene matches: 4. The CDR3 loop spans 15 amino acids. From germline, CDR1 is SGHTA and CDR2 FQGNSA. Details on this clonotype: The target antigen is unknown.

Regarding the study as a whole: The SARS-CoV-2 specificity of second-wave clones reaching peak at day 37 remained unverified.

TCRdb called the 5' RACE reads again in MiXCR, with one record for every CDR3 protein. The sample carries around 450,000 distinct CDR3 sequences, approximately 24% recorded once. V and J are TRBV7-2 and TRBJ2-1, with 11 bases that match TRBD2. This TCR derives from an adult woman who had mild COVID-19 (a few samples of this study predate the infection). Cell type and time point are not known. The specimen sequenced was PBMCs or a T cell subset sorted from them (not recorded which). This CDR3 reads CASSSLAGGHNEQFF. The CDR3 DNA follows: TGTGCCAGCAGCTCGTTAGCGGGAGGGCACAATGAGCAGTTCTTC.